This T cell receptor beta chain appears in the sequencing data of a study of blood T cell repertoires in COVID-19. At the level of the study: COVID-19 samples, acute and convalescent, were from the United States, Italy and Spain. The cDNA or gDNA used as material had been derived from T cells, B-cell-depleted T cells, or PBMCs.

Germline lookup yields CDR1 GTSNPN and CDR2 SVGIG (reference sequence). Trimming cost V 5 bases and J 7 bases, with 14 bases left between them. This CDR3 contains 13 residues. As originally analysed: Estimates of nucleated cell counts were drawn from the amplification of reference gene primers. Profiled with immunoSEQ multiplex PCR; TCRdb holds only in-frame clones, not every one. Clone size and the V and J calls come from that table; the DNA yielded D and trimming. Among about 120,000 clones listed, 70% to 80% were seen once. The rearrangement links TRBV30 to TRBJ1-4; D gene ambiguous. The sequence was obtained from a woman aged 80 or over with acute or convalescent COVID-19. The sequencing sample was made of peripheral blood. This CDR3 is CAWGNSRAEKLFF. CDR3 DNA: TGTGCCTGGGGGAACAGCCGAGCTGAAAAACTGTTTTTT.